These 9 T cell receptor beta chains came from one sample sequenced in a study of shared T cell receptors in the human thymus. The assay was immunoSEQ multiplex PCR, and TCRdb's table has in-frame clones only and misses some. This sample has about 710,000 clones, with roughly 86% found just once. The same specimen was also included in a second study, on human thymus T cells.

Sequenced input: thymocytes. These TCRs come from a boy younger than two with a congenital heart defect.

The chain carries TRBV21-1 and TRBJ2-1; the D call in the table, TRBD2, was not verified against the DNA. TRBV21-1 is a documented pseudogene. This CDR3 has 11 amino acids. The CDR3 nucleotides are TGTGCCAGCAGCAGGGGCGGGAGGCAGTTCTTC. This codes for CASSRGGRQFF.

The chain links TRBV29-1 to TRBJ1-2; D uncertain. V lost 6 bases and J 3 bases, leaving 14 bases between the germline ends. CDR3 size: 13 residues. Germline values: CDR1 SQVTM, CDR2 ANQGSEA. The CDR3 sequence: CSVLPGIHYGYTF. The DNA of the CDR3 is TGCAGCGTCCTCCCCGGGATCCACTATGGCTACACCTTC.

The gene calls are TRBV7-2 and TRBJ2-3; 7 nucleotides align to TRBD2. The germline V gene encodes CDR1 SGHTA and CDR2 FQGNSA. The CDR3 length is 16 residues. The V and J ends lost 3 bases and 3 bases, in that order; junction bases with no gene match: 9. The CDR3 sequence is CASSFRPGGGTDTQYF. CDR3 DNA sequence: TGTGCCAGCAGCTTCCGTCCGGGAGGTGGGACAGATACGCAGTATTTT. Drawing the rest from reference TRBV7-2 and TRBJ2-3, the complete variable domain is GAGVSQSPSNKVTEKGKDVELRCDPISGHTALYWYRQSLGQGLEFLIYFQGNSAPDKSGLPSDRFSAERTGGSVSTLTIQRTQQEDSAVYLCASSFRPGGGTDTQYFGPGTRLTVL.

The gene calls are TRBV5-1 and TRBJ2-7; 9 bases are shared with TRBD1. This CDR3 is 16 amino acids long. J was trimmed by 5 bases and V by 5 bases; bases with no gene match: 14. Germline CDR1 and CDR2: SGHRS and YFSETQ. This chain's CDR3 is CASRSRDRDYPHEQYF. DNA of the CDR3: TGCGCCAGCAGGTCGAGGGACAGGGACTATCCCCACGAGCAGTACTTC.

This chain joins TRBV19 and TRBJ2-4, with D maybe TRBD1 (5 bases). In germline, CDR1 is LNHDA, CDR2 SQIVND (reference sequence). The germline V and J ends were trimmed by 3 bases and 6 bases, with 9 bases remaining between them. The CDR3 has 13 residues. As DNA, the CDR3 is TGTGCCAGTAGTATCAGGGTAACAAACATTCAGTACTTC. It translates to CASSIRVTNIQYF.

In the case of this clone: The same CDR3 also results from other DNA sequences found in this sample. The genes are TRBV4-3 and TRBJ1-1; D possibly corresponds to TRBD1 (5 bases). The CDR3 is made up of 14 amino acids. From germline, CDR1 is LGHNA and CDR2 YSLEER. Trimming shortened V by 0 bases and J by 5 bases, and 10 bases separated the two germline ends. CDR3 amino acids: CASSQDRGGTEAFF. In DNA, the CDR3 is TGCGCCAGCAGCCAAGATAGGGGAGGGACTGAAGCTTTCTTT.

V usage is TRBV14 and J usage is TRBJ2-7; D is unresolved. With 0 bases removed from V and 4 bases from J, the gap between germline ends came to 13 bases. Per the germline V gene, CDR1 is SGHDN and CDR2 is FVKESK. The CDR3 has 15 residues. The CDR3 loop reads CASSQELGELYEQYF. For the CDR3, the DNA is TGTGCCAGCAGCCAAGAATTGGGCGAGTTGTACGAGCAGTACTTC.

As for this clone: The junction does not match germline at one end; this may be a read error. The same CDR3 is also encoded by other DNA sequences in this sample. The chain has TRBV5-4 and TRBJ1-6; weak D call: TRBD1 (5 bases). The CDR3 is 15 residues long. The germline CDR1 and CDR2 sequences are SGHNT and YYREEE (reference sequence). CDR3 DNA: TGTGCCAGCAGCTTGTCCGGGGGTGGTAATTCCCCCCTCCACTTT. It codes for CASSLSGGGNSPLHF.

This clone came up once. V gene TRBV7-2 combines with J gene TRBJ1-1, with D possibly matching TRBD1 (6 bases). With 4 bases removed from V and 1 base from J, the gap between germline ends came to 25 bases. The CDR3 totals 19 residues. Germline V gene data show CDR1 as SGHTA and CDR2 as FQGNSA. The CDR3 DNA follows: TGTGCCAGCAGCTCCCGGACCCCAGGGGATCCAAGGGGGAACACTGAAGCTTTCTTT. Encoded protein: CASSSRTPGDPRGNTEAFF.